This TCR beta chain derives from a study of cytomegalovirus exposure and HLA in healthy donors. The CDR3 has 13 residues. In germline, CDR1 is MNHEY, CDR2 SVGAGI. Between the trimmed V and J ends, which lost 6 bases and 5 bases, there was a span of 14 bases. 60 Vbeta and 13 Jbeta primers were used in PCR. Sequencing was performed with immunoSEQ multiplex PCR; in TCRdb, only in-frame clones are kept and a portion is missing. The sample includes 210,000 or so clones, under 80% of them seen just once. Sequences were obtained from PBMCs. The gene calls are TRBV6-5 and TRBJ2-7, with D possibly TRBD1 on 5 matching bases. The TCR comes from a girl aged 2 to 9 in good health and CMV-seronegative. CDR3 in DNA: TGTGCCAGCAGACTCGGAAGGGGCCACGAGCAGTACTTC. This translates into CASRLGRGHEQYF.